This entry is about one TCR beta chain. Its antigen is not identified. The data derive from a study of T cell repertoires in cytomegalovirus infection. At the level of the study: Both a matching HLA type and CMV infection were indicated by public TCR beta signatures. Study-wide points: Dominating the ex vivo response were TCR beta clonotypes that were CMV-specific and HLA-C-restricted. Cumulative frequency of public TCR beta families picked out carriers of CMV plus the relevant HLA.

From the reads, TCRdb called clonotypes with MiXCR, one entry per CDR3 protein. The sample records 300,000 to 450,000 distinct CDR3 sequences, about a sixth being singletons. The sample consisted of PBMCs. The TCR was taken from a human donor in good health (CMV status not recorded). Some clones in this sample may be carry-over from other donors' samples.

The DNA for the CDR3 is TGCAGTGCTAGGCCCGGGACAGGGGAGACCTACGAGCAGTACTTC. This sequence encodes CSARPGTGETYEQYF. The V gene is TRBV20-1, the J gene TRBJ2-7; 10 nucleotides line up with TRBD1. V gave up 3 bases and J gave up 2 bases; unmatched junction bases: 7. Germline V CDR1 and CDR2: DFQATT, SNEGSKA (reference sequence). The CDR3 consists of 15 residues.